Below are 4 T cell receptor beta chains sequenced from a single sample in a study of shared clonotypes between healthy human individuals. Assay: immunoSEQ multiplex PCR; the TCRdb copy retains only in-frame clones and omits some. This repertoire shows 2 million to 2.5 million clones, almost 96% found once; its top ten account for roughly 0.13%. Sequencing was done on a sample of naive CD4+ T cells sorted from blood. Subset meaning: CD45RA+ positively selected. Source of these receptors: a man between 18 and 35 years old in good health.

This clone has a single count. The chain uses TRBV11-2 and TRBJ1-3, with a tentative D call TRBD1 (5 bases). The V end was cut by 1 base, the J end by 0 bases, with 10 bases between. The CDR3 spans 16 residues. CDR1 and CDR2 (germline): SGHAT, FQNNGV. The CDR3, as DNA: TGTGCCAGCAGCTTAGTTCCAGGGAACTCTGGAAACACCATATATTTT. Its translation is CASSLVPGNSGNTIYF. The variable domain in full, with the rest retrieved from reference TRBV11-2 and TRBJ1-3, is EAGVAQSPRYKIIEKRQSVAFWCNPISGHATLYWYQQILGQGPKLLIQFQNNGVVDDSQLPKDRFSAERLKGVDSTLKIQPAKLEDSAVYLCASSLVPGNSGNTIYFGEGSWLTVV.

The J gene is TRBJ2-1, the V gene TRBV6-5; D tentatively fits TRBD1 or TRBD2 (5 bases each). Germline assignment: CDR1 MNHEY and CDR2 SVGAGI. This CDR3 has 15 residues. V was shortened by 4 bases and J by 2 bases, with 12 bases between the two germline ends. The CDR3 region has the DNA TGTGCCAGCAGTTCCTCGGGACGGCCCTACAATGAGCAGTTCTTC. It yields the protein CASSSSGRPYNEQFF.

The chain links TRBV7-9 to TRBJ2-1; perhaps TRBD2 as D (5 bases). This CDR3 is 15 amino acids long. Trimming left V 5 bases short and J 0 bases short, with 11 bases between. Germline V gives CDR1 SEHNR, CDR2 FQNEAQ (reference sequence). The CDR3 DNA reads TGTGCCAGCAGCCCAGCGGAGCACTCCTACAATGAGCAGTTCTTC. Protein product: CASSPAEHSYNEQFF.

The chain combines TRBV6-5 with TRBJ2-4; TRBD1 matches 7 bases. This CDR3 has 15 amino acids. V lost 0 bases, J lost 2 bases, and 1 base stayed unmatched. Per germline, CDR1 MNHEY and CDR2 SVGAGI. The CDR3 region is CASSYSGQTKNIQYF. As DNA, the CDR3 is TGTGCCAGCAGTTACTCGGGACAGACCAAAAACATTCAGTACTTC.